This entry lists 13 T cell receptor beta chains sequenced from one sample in a study of T-cell reconstitution after alpha-beta-depleted transplantation in children (dated by TCRdb to about 2016). Libraries were made using PCR. The run used an Illumina HiSeq 2500. Molecular barcoding was employed in the preparation of TCR libraries, with unique molecular identifiers being used to normalize TCRbeta repertoire quantification. TCRdb reprocessed the public reads (quality trimming at Q25 with fastp, clone calling with MiXCR) and kept in-frame beta chains. Identical CDR3 proteins give one entry, which carries the most common genes and DNA. The sample table holds around 500,000 distinct CDR3 sequences, of which under 25% were seen once. Around an eighth of the sample is taken by the ten largest. Taken with the paper, the label for treatment or condition translates to: allogeneic hematopoietic cell transplantation with graft depleted of TCRalphabeta T cells and CD19 B cells.

This specimen consisted of PBMCs, mostly from graft donor cells, obtained 360 days after TCRalphabeta/CD19-depleted stem cell transplant. These receptors came from a boy in the first two years of life who had a stem cell transplant for acute myeloid leukemia, so the T cells may come from the graft donor.

The chain is built from TRBV15 and TRBJ2-5, with D uncertain. The CDR3 covers 13 residues. Looked up from germline, CDR1 is LNHNV and CDR2 is YYDKDF (reference sequence). V was clipped by 0 bases and J by 5 bases, with 7 bases between them. This CDR3 reads CATSRDIRETQYF. The DNA of the CDR3 is TGTGCCACCAGCAGAGATATAAGGGAGACCCAGTACTTC.

The V call is TRBV11-2, the J call TRBJ2-3; D remains ambiguous. Germline CDR1 and CDR2: SGHAT and FQNNGV. The V and J ends lost 3 bases and 2 bases respectively, with 12 bases between them. CDR3 length: 15 amino acids. The CDR3 region has the DNA TGTGCCAGCAGCTTGGGCCGGTCCACCACAGATACGCAGTATTTT. It encodes CASSLGRSTTDTQYF.

This clonotype was picked up a small number of times. V and J are TRBV11-3 and TRBJ2-7, with TRBD1 matching 7 bases. J gave up 2 bases and V 7 bases, and 5 bases lay outside the gene matches. Germline V lookup: CDR1 SGHNT, CDR2 YENEEA. The CDR3 spans 13 residues. The CDR3, as DNA: TGTGCCAGCACTGTCGACAGGGCCTACGAGCAGTACTTC. Protein: CASTVDRAYEQYF.

The J gene is TRBJ2-2, the V gene TRBV5-1; D is perhaps TRBD1 (6 bases). The V end was cut by 4 bases, the J end by 5 bases, with 12 bases between. The CDR3 totals 14 residues. Germline-derived CDR1 and CDR2 are SGHRS and YFSETQ. In DNA, the CDR3 is TGCGCCAGCAGCCTGGACAGAACTACCGGGGAGCTGTTTTTT. This sequence encodes CASSLDRTTGELFF.

This clonotype was picked up a small number of times. CDR3 bases: TGTGCCATCAGCGATCGGCGGAGCAATCAGCCCCAGCATTTT. This codes for CAISDRRSNQPQHF. The rearrangement joins TRBV10-3 to TRBJ1-5; D is ambiguous. Trimming removed 6 bases from V and 1 base from J, with 10 bases in between. The CDR3 loop spans 14 amino acids. Per germline, CDR1 ENHRY and CDR2 SYGVKD.

The gene calls are TRBV11-2 and TRBJ2-3; no reliable D call. V shed 5 bases and J shed 5 bases, with 14 bases lying between them. CDR1 and CDR2 (germline): SGHAT, FQNNGV. The CDR3 is 14 amino acids. CDR3 in DNA: TGTGCCAGCAGCCTACTCTGGGTGGGAGATACGCAGTATTTT. Protein product: CASSLLWVGDTQYF.

CDR3 residues: CSVGQGAMNTEAFF. The CDR3 DNA is TGCAGCGTTGGACAGGGGGCTATGAACACTGAAGCTTTCTTT. The J gene is TRBJ1-1, the V gene TRBV29-1; TRBD1 matches 10 bases. V lost 4 bases and J lost 0; bases outside the gene matches: 2. Germline CDR1 is SQVTM and CDR2 is ANQGSEA. This CDR3 contains 14 residues.

The chain combines TRBV7-8 with TRBJ2-5, with D unresolved. CDR3 length: 12 amino acids. The germline V gene has CDR1 SGHVS and CDR2 FQNEAQ. V was pared by 5 bases and J by 7 bases, with 11 bases between. CDR3: CASSQSGGTQYF. CDR3 coding DNA: TGTGCCAGCAGCCAGTCGGGTGGGACCCAGTACTTC.

The chain links TRBV7-9 to TRBJ2-2; no clear D gene. The V gene's germline CDR1 is SEHNR and CDR2 FQNEAQ (reference sequence). Trimming stripped 5 bases from V and 0 bases from J, with 13 bases between. This CDR3 region has 16 residues. The CDR3 bases are TGTGCCAGCAGCCCCGCCCCACCAACGAACACCGGGGAGCTGTTTTTT. Translating it yields CASSPAPPTNTGELFF.

J is TRBJ2-2 and V is TRBV5-5; 9 nucleotides align to TRBD1. Trimming took 4 bases from V and 6 from J; bases not matched to a gene: 7. The CDR3 loop spans 15 amino acids. Germline loops: CDR1 SGHKS, CDR2 YYEKEE (reference sequence). CDR3 loop: CASSRIQGAAGELFF. CDR3 sequence (DNA): TGTGCCAGCAGCCGGATACAGGGGGCGGCCGGGGAGCTGTTTTTT.

This clonotype was seen many times. This rearrangement joins TRBV7-9 to TRBJ2-7; a weak D match, TRBD2 (6 bases). CDR1 is SEHNR and CDR2 is FQNEAQ in the germline V gene (reference sequence). The CDR3 spans 12 residues. The V end was cut by 1 base, the J end by 7 bases, with 8 bases between. CDR3 in amino acids: CASSLDSGEQYV. CDR3 DNA: TGTGCCAGCAGCTTAGACAGCGGGGAGCAGTACGTC.

This clonotype has more than one count but fewer than ten. The rearrangement links TRBV5-1 to TRBJ2-7; D gene uncertain. Germline V gene data show CDR1 as SGHRS and CDR2 as YFSETQ. This CDR3 comprises 13 residues. Trimming left V 7 bases short and J 4 bases short, with 15 bases between. CDR3 DNA: TGCGCCAGCGCCACTTTCAGAGATTACGAGCAGTACTTC. Residues: CASATFRDYEQYF.

The chain has TRBV12-3 or TRBV12-4 and TRBJ1-4; no reliable D call. Trimming took off 2 bases at V and 11 bases at J, with 15 bases between the two ends. CDR3 size: 14 residues. CDR3 nucleotides: TGTGCCAGCAGTTTACGGGATGCCTCTCGGAAACTGTTTTTT. It encodes CASSLRDASRKLFF.